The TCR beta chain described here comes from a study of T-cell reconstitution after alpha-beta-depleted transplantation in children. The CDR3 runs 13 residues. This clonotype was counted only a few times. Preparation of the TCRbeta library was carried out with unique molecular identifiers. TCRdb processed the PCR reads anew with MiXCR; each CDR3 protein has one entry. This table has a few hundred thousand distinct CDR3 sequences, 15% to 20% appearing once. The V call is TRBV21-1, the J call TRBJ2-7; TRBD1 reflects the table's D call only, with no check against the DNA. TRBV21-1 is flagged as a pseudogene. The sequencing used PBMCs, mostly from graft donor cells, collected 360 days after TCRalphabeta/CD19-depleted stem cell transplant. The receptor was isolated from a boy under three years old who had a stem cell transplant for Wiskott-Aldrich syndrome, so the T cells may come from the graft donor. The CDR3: CASTIQGYDEQYF. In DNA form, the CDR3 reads TGTGCCAGCACGATACAGGGGTACGACGAGCAGTACTTC.